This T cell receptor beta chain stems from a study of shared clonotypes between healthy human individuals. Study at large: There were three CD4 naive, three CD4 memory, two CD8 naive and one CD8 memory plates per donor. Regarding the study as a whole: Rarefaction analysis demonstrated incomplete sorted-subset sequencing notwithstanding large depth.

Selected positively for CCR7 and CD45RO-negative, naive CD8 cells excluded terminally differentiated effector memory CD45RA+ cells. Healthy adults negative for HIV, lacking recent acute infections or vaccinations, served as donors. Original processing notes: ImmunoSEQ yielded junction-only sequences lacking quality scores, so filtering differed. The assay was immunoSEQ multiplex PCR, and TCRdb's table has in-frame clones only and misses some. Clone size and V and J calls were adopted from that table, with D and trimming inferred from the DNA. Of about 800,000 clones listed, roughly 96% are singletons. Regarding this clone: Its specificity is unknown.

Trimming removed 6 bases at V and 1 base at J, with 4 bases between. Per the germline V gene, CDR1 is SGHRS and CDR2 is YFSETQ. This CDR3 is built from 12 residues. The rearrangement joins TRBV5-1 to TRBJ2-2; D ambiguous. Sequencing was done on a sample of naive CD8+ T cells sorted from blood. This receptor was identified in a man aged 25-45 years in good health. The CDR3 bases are TGCGCCAGCAAGGGGAACACCGGGGAGCTGTTTTTT. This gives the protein CASKGNTGELFF. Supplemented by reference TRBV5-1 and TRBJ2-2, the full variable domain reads KAGVTQTPRYLIKTRGQQVTLSCSPISGHRSVSWYQQTPGQGLQFLFEYFSETQRNKGNFPGRFSGRQFSNSRSEMNVSTLELGDSALYLCASKGNTGELFFGEGSRLTVL.